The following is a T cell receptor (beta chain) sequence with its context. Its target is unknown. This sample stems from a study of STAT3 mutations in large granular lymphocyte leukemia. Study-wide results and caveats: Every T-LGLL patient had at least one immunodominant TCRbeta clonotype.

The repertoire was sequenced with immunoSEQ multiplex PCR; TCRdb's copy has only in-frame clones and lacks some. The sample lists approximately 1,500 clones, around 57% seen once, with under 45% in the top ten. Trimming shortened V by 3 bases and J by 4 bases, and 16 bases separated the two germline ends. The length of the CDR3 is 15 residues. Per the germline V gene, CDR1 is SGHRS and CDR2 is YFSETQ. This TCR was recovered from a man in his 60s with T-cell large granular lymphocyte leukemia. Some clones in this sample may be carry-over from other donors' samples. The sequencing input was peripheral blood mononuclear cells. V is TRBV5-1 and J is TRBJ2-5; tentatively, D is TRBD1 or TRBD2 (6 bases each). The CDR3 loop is CASSWGAVIGETQYF. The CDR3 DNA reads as TGCGCCAGCAGCTGGGGGGCAGTGATAGGAGAGACCCAGTACTTC. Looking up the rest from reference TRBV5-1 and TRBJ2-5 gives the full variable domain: KAGVTQTPRYLIKTRGQQVTLSCSPISGHRSVSWYQQTPGQGLQFLFEYFSETQRNKGNFPGRFSGRQFSNSRSEMNVSTLELGDSALYLCASSWGAVIGETQYFGPGTRLLVL.